Below, 24 T cell receptor beta chains from the same sample are listed, as sequenced in a study of a mutant IDH1 vaccine in newly diagnosed glioma. Time point reported: baseline, week 1 (first vaccination visit). Treatment reported: pre-vaccination baseline after standard-of-care therapy. Sequencing was performed with immunoSEQ multiplex PCR; in TCRdb, only in-frame clones are kept and a portion is missing. The sample consists of 20,000 or so clones, around 85% of them appearing once. Sequences were derived from PBMCs, sampled from a glioma patient treated with radiotherapy, temozolomide or both. The receptor source for this set is a man aged 40-49 years with glioma.

The rearrangement joins TRBV7-2 to TRBJ2-2; the match to TRBD2 covers 10 bases. V lost 0 bases and J lost 5; bases outside the gene matches: 9. Germline V gene data show CDR1 as SGHTA and CDR2 as FQGNSA. The CDR3 loop spans 18 amino acids. The CDR3: CASSLARASGSRTGELFF. CDR3 DNA: TGTGCCAGCAGCTTAGCGCGCGCTAGCGGGAGTCGGACCGGGGAGCTGTTTTTT.

The chain combines TRBV7-2 with TRBJ1-5, with D tentatively TRBD1 (5 bases). Germline V CDR1 and CDR2: SGHTA, FQGNSA. Trimming shortened V by 1 base and J by 3 bases, and 7 bases separated the two germline ends. There are 14 residues in the CDR3. Here the CDR3 reads CASSLGGFNQPQHF. DNA of the CDR3: TGTGCCAGCAGCTTAGGGGGGTTCAATCAGCCCCAGCATTTT.

This sequence joins TRBV6-1 and TRBJ1-6; D might be TRBD1 (5 bases). The CDR3 totals 15 residues. The germline V gene has CDR1 MNHNS and CDR2 SASEGT. The V and J ends lost 7 bases and 9 bases respectively, with 19 bases between them. CDR3 DNA sequence: TGTGCCAGCATAAGAGGTGGGGGACTGAGTTCACCCCTCCACTTT. This codes for CASIRGGGLSSPLHF.

A few counts support this clone. The chain joins TRBV11-2 to TRBJ1-4, with D possibly TRBD1 on 6 matching bases. V lost 4 bases and J 4 bases, leaving 13 bases between the germline ends. From germline, CDR1 is SGHAT and CDR2 FQNNGV. CDR3 length equals 15 residues. The CDR3 loop is CASSSPGERNEKLFF. The CDR3 DNA is TGTGCCAGCAGCTCCCCAGGGGAACGTAATGAAAAACTGTTTTTT.

The chain employs TRBV2 and TRBJ2-1, with TRBD1 identical over 7 bases. The V and J ends lost 2 bases and 9 bases, in that order; junction bases with no gene match: 10. This CDR3 comprises 15 residues. Germline lookup yields CDR1 SNHLY and CDR2 FYNNEI. The CDR3 is CASSETEQGFGEQFF. CDR3 in DNA: TGTGCCAGCAGTGAAACGGAACAGGGGTTCGGTGAGCAGTTCTTC.

The chain recombines TRBV6-5 with TRBJ1-4; D remains unclear. CDR1 is MNHEY and CDR2 is SVGAGI in the germline V gene. V was cut by 6 bases and J by 1 base, with 12 bases left in between. The CDR3 totals 15 residues. CDR3 region: CASSQGLQTNEKLFF. CDR3 in DNA: TGTGCCAGCAGCCAAGGGCTGCAAACTAATGAAAAACTGTTTTTT.

The J gene is TRBJ1-5, the V gene TRBV19; TRBD1 matches at 12 bases. Germline values: CDR1 LNHDA, CDR2 SQIVND (reference sequence). Germline trimming cut 5 bases from V and 3 bases from J; bases unmatched to any gene: 5. The CDR3 spans 16 residues. CDR3 DNA: TGTGCCAGTAGTCCCGGGACAGGGGGCCTCAATCAGCCCCAGCATTTT. Protein sequence: CASSPGTGGLNQPQHF.

The V gene is TRBV5-4, the J gene TRBJ2-1, with a possible D match to TRBD2 (7 bases). Germline CDR1 is SGHNT and CDR2 is YYREEE (reference sequence). With 3 bases removed from V and 6 bases from J, the gap between germline ends came to 16 bases. This CDR3 spans 15 amino acids. The CDR3 spells CASSSYGGGGNEQFF. DNA of the CDR3: TGTGCCAGCAGCTCCTATGGGGGCGGGGGCAATGAGCAGTTCTTC.

The CDR3 DNA reads TGTGCCAGCACCCCTAGGGAGGGTGGCTACACCTTC. It codes for CASTPREGGYTF. This chain connects TRBV6-1 to TRBJ1-2; D gene ambiguous. Germline V gene sequence: CDR1 MNHNS, CDR2 SASEGT. Between the trimmed V and J ends, which lost 7 bases and 7 bases, there was a span of 13 bases. The CDR3 totals 12 residues.

This clone was recorded once. The rearrangement links TRBV2 to TRBJ2-7; D unclear. Trimming shortened V by 7 bases and J by 3 bases, and 10 bases separated the two germline ends. This CDR3 is built from 12 residues. CDR1 and CDR2 from the germline V gene are SNHLY and FYNNEI. CDR3 region: CASNQIVYEQYF. The CDR3 DNA sequence: TGTGCCAGCAACCAGATTGTCTACGAGCAGTACTTC.

This clone was counted a few times. The chain has TRBV5-4 and TRBJ1-2, with 7 bases that match TRBD1. The CDR3 extends over 16 amino acids. Germline trimming cut 4 bases from V and 8 bases from J; bases unmatched to any gene: 17. Germline V gives CDR1 SGHNT, CDR2 YYREEE (reference sequence). DNA of the CDR3: TGTGCCAGCAGCCCCCTCGAAGCGGAGGGGGCGGGGGGCTACACCTTC. Protein: CASSPLEAEGAGGYTF.

This sequence joins TRBV11-2 and TRBJ2-1; D is uncertain. Germline-derived CDR1 and CDR2 are SGHAT and FQNNGV. Trimming stripped 5 bases from V and 10 bases from J, with 15 bases between. The CDR3 runs to 13 residues. CDR3 sequence reads: CASSLNSAGEQFF. The CDR3 DNA sequence: TGTGCCAGCAGCCTAAACTCCGCTGGCGAGCAGTTCTTC.

This chain links TRBV5-4 with TRBJ2-7; tentative D call: TRBD1 (6 bases). CDR1 and CDR2 (germline): SGHNT, YYREEE (reference sequence). The CDR3 extends over 13 amino acids. The V and J ends lost 4 bases and 6 bases respectively, with 14 bases between them. Here the CDR3 DNA reads TGTGCCAGCAGCCCAATACAGGGATCCGAGCAGTACTTC. Residues: CASSPIQGSEQYF. The full variable domain, in which reference TRBV5-4 and TRBJ2-7 provide the parts outside the CDR3, is ETGVTQSPTHLIKTRGQQVTLRCSSQSGHNTVSWYQQALGQGPQFIFQYYREEENGRGNFPPRFSGLQFPNYSSELNVNALELDDSALYLCASSPIQGSEQYFGPGTRLTVT.

The rearrangement uses TRBV5-1 and TRBJ1-1; TRBD1 matches 12 bases. The CDR3 is 16 amino acids. Germline lookup yields CDR1 SGHRS and CDR2 YFSETQ. With 4 bases clipped from V and 3 bases from J, the junction kept 7 bases outside the gene matches. In DNA form, the CDR3 reads TGCGCCAGCAGCGTGGGACAGGGGGCTATAGACACTGAAGCTTTCTTT. This encodes CASSVGQGAIDTEAFF.

The CDR3, as DNA: TGCAGCGTTGAGTCAGCGTCCTCCTACGAGCAGTACTTC. It yields the protein CSVESASSYEQYF. This chain uses TRBV29-1 with TRBJ2-7, with D uncertain. V lost 3 bases and J 0 bases, leaving 9 bases between the germline ends. The CDR3 extends over 13 amino acids. Germline V gives CDR1 SQVTM, CDR2 ANQGSEA.

The rearrangement links TRBV7-9 to TRBJ2-7; unclear D gene. Germline V CDR1 and CDR2: SEHNR, FQNEAQ (reference sequence). The CDR3 is 12 residues long. The V end lost 2 bases, the J end lost 6 bases, and 8 bases lay between the germline ends. This CDR3 reads CASSLFGGEQYV. In DNA form, the CDR3 reads TGTGCCAGCAGCTTATTTGGCGGCGAGCAGTACGTC.

The V gene is TRBV2, the J gene TRBJ2-2; D gene ambiguous. Germline values: CDR1 SNHLY, CDR2 FYNNEI. V dropped 3 bases and J dropped 0 bases, with 8 bases sitting between them. The CDR3 consists of 15 residues. CDR3 protein: CASSEARTNTGELFF. The CDR3, as DNA: TGTGCCAGCAGTGAGGCGCGGACGAACACCGGGGAGCTGTTTTTT.

This clone turned up a few times. V and J are TRBV10-3 and TRBJ1-2; 7 nucleotides match TRBD1. With 8 bases clipped from V and 1 base from J, the junction kept 10 bases outside the gene matches. Germline V gene lookup returns CDR1 ENHRY and CDR2 SYGVKD. The CDR3 contains 15 residues. The CDR3 reads CAIGDRQSFNYGYTF. CDR3 DNA sequence: TGTGCCATCGGGGACAGACAGTCTTTTAACTATGGCTACACCTTC.

The chain recombines TRBV28 with TRBJ1-2; TRBD1 aligns across 10 bases. Germline V CDR1 and CDR2: MDHEN, SYDVKM. The CDR3 length is 17 residues. Losses at the gene ends were 1 base for V and 3 bases for J; bases not matched to a gene: 8. CDR3 protein: CASSLSTGGAADYGYTF. The CDR3 DNA is TGTGCCAGCAGTTTATCGACAGGGGGCGCGGCAGACTATGGCTACACCTTC.

V usage is TRBV7-9 and J usage is TRBJ1-2; D is ambiguous. The germline V gene encodes CDR1 SEHNR and CDR2 FQNEAQ (reference sequence). The CDR3 is 13 residues long. V shed 5 bases and J shed 4 bases, with 11 bases lying between them. The CDR3 DNA sequence: TGTGCCAGCAGCACGGGCGGCGCCTATGGCTACACCTTC. It is translated as CASSTGGAYGYTF.

This clone was seen a few times. The CDR3 reads CAWSGGLYGLNTEAFF. As DNA, the CDR3 is TGTGCCTGGAGCGGGGGACTGTACGGACTGAACACTGAAGCTTTCTTT. The chain combines TRBV30 with TRBJ1-1, with D maybe TRBD1 (5 bases). V gave up 3 bases and J gave up 0 bases, with 17 bases separating them. The germline V gene has CDR1 GTSNPN and CDR2 SVGIG (reference sequence). This CDR3 contains 16 residues.

A few counts support this clone. V gene TRBV29-1 combines with J gene TRBJ1-1; TRBD1 matches at 8 bases. The CDR3 spans 14 residues. J lost 1 base, V lost 4 bases, and 5 bases had no gene match. The germline gives CDR1 SQVTM, CDR2 ANQGSEA. This CDR3 reads CSVAQGASNTEAFF. As DNA, the CDR3 is TGCAGCGTTGCCCAGGGGGCCTCGAACACTGAAGCTTTCTTT.

This rearrangement joins TRBV7-8 to TRBJ2-2, with D possibly TRBD2 on 6 matching bases. CDR1 and CDR2 from the germline V gene are SGHVS and FQNEAQ. The V end was cut by 5 bases, the J end by 6 bases, with 19 bases between. This CDR3 spans 16 amino acids. This chain's CDR3 is CASSINPGANAGELFF. The CDR3 DNA is TGTGCCAGCAGCATCAACCCGGGAGCTAACGCCGGGGAGCTGTTTTTT.

This clone showed up just once. The V call is TRBV30, the J call TRBJ1-2; D perhaps matches TRBD1 (6 bases). Per germline, CDR1 GTSNPN and CDR2 SVGIG (reference sequence). Trimming took off 8 bases at V and 3 bases at J, with 25 bases between the two ends. This CDR3 has 16 residues. The CDR3 loop is CARSRTAPSRDYGYTF. In nucleotides, the CDR3 is TGTGCCCGCTCCCGGACAGCCCCCTCGAGGGACTATGGCTACACCTTC.